A selection of T cell receptor beta chains follows, all from one sample in a study of cytomegalovirus exposure and HLA in healthy donors. Only in-frame clones appear in the TCRdb table, and some are missing; sequencing was by immunoSEQ multiplex PCR. The profile shows about 160,000 clones, 71% of them singletons. The sample was PBMCs. These receptors all come from a woman under 40 in good health and CMV-seronegative. Each CDR3 is given with its conserved first and last residue. The order of the fields is clone size, D gene, J gene, V gene, CDR3 protein, CDR3 DNA. A D gene is named only where the DNA matches it firmly. Not all rows give a size; the values are once, few, many and, for expanded clones, a class.

NA NA TRBJ2-7 TRBV4-1 CASSQASVAESSYEQYF TGCGCCAGCAGCCAAGCAAGTGTAGCGGAGAGCTCCTACGAGCAGTACTTC
NA NA TRBJ2-3 TRBV4-3 CASSQDGRGTDTQYF TGCGCCAGCAGCCAAGATGGCAGGGGTACAGATACGCAGTATTTT
NA TRBD2 TRBJ2-1 TRBV7-3 CASSTGTRQQFF TGTGCCAGCAGCACCGGGACTAGACAGCAGTTCTTC
NA NA TRBJ2-1 TRBV28 CASSPGTLNEQFF TGTGCCAGCAGCCCCGGGACTCTGAATGAGCAGTTCTTC
few NA TRBJ2-7 TRBV15 CATSRDRGDYEQYF TGTGCCACCAGCAGAGATCGCGGGGACTACGAGCAGTACTTC
NA TRBD2 TRBJ2-7 TRBV27 CASSLYPSGGAGEQYF TGTGCCAGCAGTTTATACCCTAGCGGGGGGGCCGGGGAGCAGTACTTC
NA TRBD2 TRBJ2-1 TRBV18 CASSPLAGGSYNEQFF TGTGCCAGCTCACCACTAGCGGGGGGCTCCTACAATGAGCAGTTCTTC
NA NA TRBJ1-2 TRBV28 CASSFLPYSNYGYTF TGTGCCAGCAGTTTCTTGCCCTATAGTAACTATGGCTACACCTTC
NA NA TRBJ2-2 TRBV6-5 CASSLRVSGELFF TGTGCCAGCAGCCTCAGGGTCTCCGGGGAGCTGTTTTTT
NA NA TRBJ2-2 TRBV7-2 CASSLAWSGTGELFF TGTGCCAGCAGCTTAGCGTGGAGTGGTACCGGGGAGCTGTTTTTT
NA NA TRBJ1-5 TRBV28 CAGLTGGASNQPQHF TGTGCCGGCCTGACGGGGGGCGCGAGCAATCAGCCCCAGCATTTT
NA TRBD1 TRBJ2-7 TRBV7-8 CASRRQTGHYEQYF TGTGCCAGCAGACGCCAGACAGGGCACTACGAGCAGTACTTC
few TRBD1 TRBJ1-6 TRBV5-1 CASSLGETGTDYNSPLHF TGCGCCAGCAGTTTAGGGGAGACCGGGACAGACTATAATTCACCCCTCCACTTT
NA NA TRBJ2-7 TRBV4-1 CASSQGRTGTDYEQYF TGCGCCAGCAGCCAAGGGAGGACCGGAACAGACTACGAGCAGTACTTC
NA NA TRBJ2-3 TRBV4-3 CASSQRRQPDTQYF TGCGCCAGCAGCCAACGGCGACAGCCAGATACGCAGTATTTT
NA TRBD1 TRBJ1-3 TRBV7-2 CASSPRQGGLGNTIYF TGTGCCAGCAGCCCGAGACAGGGCGGTTTGGGAAACACCATATATTTT
few NA TRBJ1-3 TRBV5-1 CASSEYSGSGNTIYF TGCGCCAGCAGCGAATACAGTGGGTCTGGAAACACCATATATTTT
NA TRBD1 TRBJ2-7 TRBV28 CASSGLRDRSSYEQYF TGTGCCAGCAGTGGGCTCCGGGACAGAAGTTCCTACGAGCAGTACTTC
NA NA TRBJ2-7 TRBV2 CASRSFVRQVYEQYF TGTGCCAGCAGGAGTTTCGTAAGACAGGTCTACGAGCAGTACTTC
few TRBD2 TRBJ2-7 TRBV6-1 CASSERSSGSLEQYF TGTGCCAGCAGTGAACGTTCTAGCGGGAGTCTCGAGCAGTACTTC
few TRBD1 TRBJ2-7 TRBV7-6 CASSLEGAREQYF TGTGCCAGCAGCTTAGAGGGGGCGCGCGAGCAGTACTTC
NA NA TRBJ1-2 TRBV18 CASSPNWAGSYGYTF TGTGCCAGCTCACCGAACTGGGCGGGGTCCTATGGCTACACCTTC
NA NA TRBJ2-7 TRBV5-1 CASSYSEGVYEQYF TGCGCCAGCAGCTACTCTGAGGGTGTCTACGAGCAGTACTTC
few NA TRBJ2-4 TRBV4-1 CASSQELRGGRREDIQYF TGCGCCAGCAGCCAAGAACTCAGAGGAGGCAGGAGGGAGGACATTCAGTACTTC
NA TRBD1 TRBJ1-5 TRBV2 CASSSSDRGNQPQHF TGTGCCAGCAGTAGCTCGGACAGGGGCAATCAGCCCCAGCATTTT
NA NA TRBJ1-4 TRBV28 CASRLAGGSEKLFF TGTGCCAGCAGATTGGCGGGGGGCTCTGAAAAACTGTTTTTT
NA NA TRBJ1-1 TRBV2 CASSELSILTDTEAFF TGTGCCAGCAGTGAACTATCGATCCTCACTGACACTGAAGCTTTCTTT
NA TRBD1 TRBJ2-6 TRBV5-4 CVSSNTGDGSNVLTF TGTGTCAGCAGCAATACAGGGGATGGGTCCAACGTCCTGACTTTC
NA NA TRBJ2-1 TRBV9 CASSAQKGVPHEQFF TGTGCCAGCAGCGCCCAAAAGGGAGTACCCCATGAGCAGTTCTTC
once NA TRBJ2-4 TRBV9 CASSPGTTAKNIQYF TGTGCCAGCAGCCCGGGGACAACAGCCAAAAACATTCAGTACTTC
NA TRBD1 TRBJ2-7 TRBV7-9 CASSSGQGLREQYF TGTGCCAGCAGCTCGGGACAGGGATTAAGGGAGCAGTACTTC
NA NA TRBJ1-2 TRBV28 CASSLTRYGYPF TGTGCCAGCAGCCTGACTAGGTATGGCTACCCCTTC